The next 28 T cell receptor beta chains were all read from a single sample in a study of OX40 agonist ivuxolimab in advanced cancers. Assay: immunoSEQ multiplex PCR; the TCRdb copy retains only in-frame clones and omits some. The sample consists of fewer than 80,000 clones, roughly nine tenths of them appearing once. Source: CD4+ or CD8+ T cells sorted from blood, taken in a trial of the OX40 agonist ivuxolimab. Receptor source: an adult with an advanced solid tumor such as melanoma, head and neck, liver or kidney cancer.

As for this clone: The junction differs from germline at one of its ends, possibly a read error. The chain joins TRBV7-7 to TRBJ2-2; perhaps TRBD1 as D (5 bases). The CDR3 sequence is 13 residues long. CDR1 and CDR2 (germline): SSHAT, FNYEAQ (reference sequence). The CDR3 DNA reads TGTGCTAGCAGCTTAGGGGTCGCCGGGGAGCTGTTTTTT. Translated, it gives CASSLGVAGELFF.

In DNA form, the CDR3 reads TGTGCCAGCAGTTACGACTCCTACACCTTC. Its protein is CASSYDSYTF. The V and J genes are TRBV6-6 and TRBJ1-2; D gene unclear. V dropped 2 bases and J dropped 10 bases, with 5 bases sitting between them. Germline values: CDR1 MNHNY, CDR2 SVGAGI (reference sequence). The CDR3 loop spans 10 amino acids.

The chain combines TRBV28 with TRBJ1-5, with a weak D call TRBD1 (6 bases). Germline-derived CDR1 and CDR2 are MDHEN and SYDVKM. This CDR3 is built from 15 residues. V was cut by 1 base and J by 6 bases, with 13 bases left in between. The CDR3 region has the DNA TGTGCCAGCAGTTTATTGCCTGGCAGGGGTCAGCCCCAGCATTTT. Protein sequence: CASSLLPGRGQPQHF. The whole variable domain, filled in from reference TRBV28 and TRBJ1-5, reads DVKVTQSSRYLVKRTGEKVFLECVQDMDHENMFWYRQDPGLGLRLIYFSYDVKMKEKGDIPEGYSVSREKKERFSLILESASTNQTSMYLCASSLLPGRGQPQHFGDGTRLSIL.

The gene calls are TRBV10-3 and TRBJ2-3; D is unclear. This CDR3 has 13 residues. The V and J ends lost 11 bases and 2 bases respectively, with 14 bases between them. Per the germline V gene, CDR1 is ENHRY and CDR2 is SYGVKD. The CDR3 loop reads CAALSSNTDTQYF. For the CDR3, the DNA is TGTGCCGCGCTTAGCAGCAACACAGATACGCAGTATTTT.

This rearrangement joins TRBV2 to TRBJ2-3; the D is unclear. The V gene's germline CDR1 is SNHLY and CDR2 FYNNEI. V gave up 7 bases and J gave up 4 bases, with 12 bases separating them. The CDR3 loop spans 13 amino acids. CDR3 residues: CASIQGIADTQYF. CDR3 DNA: TGTGCCAGCATCCAAGGGATAGCAGATACGCAGTATTTT.

The CDR3 DNA reads as TGTGCCAGCAGCCCGGACAGGGGTAAAACTGAAGCTTTCTTT. Protein: CASSPDRGKTEAFF. The rearrangement joins TRBV7-6 to TRBJ1-1; 9 positions agree with TRBD1. From germline, CDR1 is SGHVS and CDR2 FNYEAQ. The CDR3 has 14 residues. V shed 5 bases and J 5 bases; nucleotides not matched to a gene: 6.

The rearrangement links TRBV28 to TRBJ1-1; D is possibly TRBD1 (5 bases). CDR1 and CDR2 (germline): MDHEN, SYDVKM. V was cut by 7 bases and J by 3 bases, with 18 bases left in between. The CDR3 extends over 15 amino acids. The chain's CDR3 is CASNTPGGWHTEAFF. The CDR3 DNA follows: TGTGCCAGCAACACCCCCGGGGGGTGGCACACTGAAGCTTTCTTT.

This clone came up once. The chain combines TRBV7-9 with TRBJ1-1; D not certain. Between the trimmed V and J ends, which lost 6 bases and 3 bases, there was a span of 5 bases. The CDR3 has 11 amino acids. Germline-derived CDR1 and CDR2 are SEHNR and FQNEAQ (reference sequence). The CDR3 loop reads CASSPDTEAFF. In DNA, the CDR3 is TGTGCCAGCAGTCCCGACACTGAAGCTTTCTTT.

The gene calls are TRBV5-1 and TRBJ2-3; D possibly corresponds to TRBD2 (6 bases). V gave up 4 bases and J gave up 2 bases, with 20 bases separating them. This CDR3 spans 17 amino acids. Germline CDR1 and CDR2: SGHRS and YFSETQ. The CDR3: CASSGGLGSHTTDTQYF. The CDR3 DNA is TGCGCCAGCAGCGGGGGGTTAGGGTCCCACACCACAGATACGCAGTATTTT.

The rearrangement joins TRBV7-2 to TRBJ2-7; 10 bases agree with TRBD2. There are 16 residues in the CDR3. V lost 1 base, J lost 0 bases, and 3 bases stayed unmatched. Germline V gene lookup returns CDR1 SGHTA and CDR2 FQGNSA. The CDR3 region has the DNA TGTGCCAGCAGCTTAGTAGCGGGGGGCTCCTCCTACGAGCAGTACTTC. Encoded protein: CASSLVAGGSSYEQYF.

This clone was picked up a small number of times. V gene TRBV7-9 combines with J gene TRBJ1-5, with TRBD1 matching over 7 bases. Unmatched junction bases numbered 13, after V lost 6 bases and J lost 5 bases. Germline CDR1 reads SEHNR; CDR2 reads FQNEAQ (reference sequence). The CDR3 covers 16 residues. The CDR3 protein is CASSTGAQWGDQPQHF. The CDR3 DNA follows: TGTGCCAGCAGTACAGGGGCGCAGTGGGGTGATCAGCCCCAGCATTTT.

The chain carries TRBV6-6 and TRBJ1-1; no clear D gene. This CDR3 is 15 amino acids long. Deletions cut 9 bases from V and 4 bases from J, with 21 bases between. Germline V lookup: CDR1 MNHNY, CDR2 SVGAGI (reference sequence). The CDR3 reads CASIFTAGVGTEAFF. In nucleotides, the CDR3 is TGTGCCAGTATATTTACGGCTGGGGTCGGCACTGAAGCTTTCTTT.

V gene TRBV30 combines with J gene TRBJ1-4; D remains unclear. Germline V gives CDR1 GTSNPN, CDR2 SVGIG (reference sequence). The CDR3 has 16 amino acids. With 5 bases removed from V and 3 bases from J, the gap between germline ends came to 19 bases. The CDR3 DNA reads as TGTGCCTGGGCCAGGAGGGCTGTATCTTCTAATGAAAAACTGTTTTTT. Protein sequence: CAWARRAVSSNEKLFF.

Here the CDR3 reads CASSLEESSYEQYF. CDR3 DNA: TGTGCCAGCAGCTTGGAAGAGAGCTCCTACGAGCAGTACTTC. The J gene is TRBJ2-7, the V gene TRBV7-9; D gene ambiguous. The CDR3 has 14 residues. Trimming took off 3 bases at V and 0 bases at J, with 9 bases between the two ends. Germline V gene lookup returns CDR1 SEHNR and CDR2 FQNEAQ (reference sequence).

This clone was recorded once. The V call is TRBV6-6, the J call TRBJ2-5; possible D gene TRBD1, 5 bases. The CDR3 spans 14 residues. Trimming took off 6 bases at V and 4 bases at J, with 15 bases between the two ends. Per germline, CDR1 MNHNY and CDR2 SVGAGI (reference sequence). The CDR3 spells CASRGQGGSETQYF. In DNA form, the CDR3 reads TGTGCCAGCAGAGGTCAGGGTGGGTCAGAGACCCAGTACTTC.

The chain has TRBV2 and TRBJ2-1, with 9 positions matching TRBD1. Per the germline V gene, CDR1 is SNHLY and CDR2 is FYNNEI. This CDR3 contains 14 residues. V trimming: 5 bases; J trimming: 7 bases; junction bases outside the gene matches: 6. CDR3 sequence reads: CASSRTGERNEQFF. CDR3 DNA: TGTGCCAGCAGTAGGACAGGGGAGAGGAATGAGCAGTTCTTC.

V usage is TRBV9 and J usage is TRBJ2-5, with D unresolved. Gene TRBJ2-7 matches the end of the DNA better, so the J call may be wrong. The germline V gene has CDR1 SGDLS and CDR2 YYNGEE. The CDR3 loop spans 13 amino acids. DNA for the CDR3: TGTGCCAGCAGCGTAGTGTCTACCTACGAGCAGTACTTC. Amino acid sequence: CASSVVSTYEQYF.

The chain joins TRBV19 to TRBJ1-2; perhaps TRBD1 as D (6 bases). V was clipped by 4 bases and J by 4 bases, with 16 bases between them. The CDR3 loop spans 15 amino acids. Germline CDR1 and CDR2: LNHDA and SQIVND (reference sequence). As DNA, the CDR3 is TGTGCCAGTAGTAACTCGGGACAAATAATCTATGGCTACACCTTC. Residues: CASSNSGQIIYGYTF.

The V and J genes are TRBV7-8 and TRBJ2-7; D might be TRBD2 (5 bases). Germline V CDR1 and CDR2: SGHVS, FQNEAQ. V lost 5 bases and J lost 5, with 13 bases in between. This CDR3 is built from 13 residues. The CDR3 nucleotides read TGTGCCAGCAGCCCTTCTACGGGGAACGAGCAGTACTTC. This sequence encodes CASSPSTGNEQYF.

The V call is TRBV28, the J call TRBJ1-4; 8 positions match TRBD1. The germline CDR1 and CDR2 sequences are MDHEN and SYDVKM. The junction had 5 bases not matched to a gene; V was cut back by 1 base and J by 1 base. CDR3 length equals 17 residues. CDR3 loop: CASSLYGRGLTNEKLFF. Written as DNA, the CDR3 is TGTGCCAGCAGTTTATATGGCAGGGGGCTAACTAATGAAAAACTGTTTTTT.

The V call is TRBV11-3, the J call TRBJ2-2, with TRBD2 as a possible D gene (6 bases). The CDR3 is made up of 17 amino acids. Trimming took 3 bases from V and 4 from J, leaving 18 bases between them. CDR1 and CDR2 from the germline V gene are SGHNT and YENEEA. CDR3 amino acids: CASSLGGTWLGTGELFF. For the CDR3, the DNA is TGTGCCAGCAGCTTGGGCGGGACCTGGCTGGGCACCGGGGAGCTGTTTTTT.

This rearrangement joins TRBV18 to TRBJ1-5; D gene unclear. Germline V CDR1 and CDR2: KGHSH, LQKENI. This CDR3 has 14 amino acids. V lost 2 bases to trimming and J lost 1 base, with 6 bases between them. CDR3 sequence: CASSPIVSNQPQHF. In DNA, the CDR3 is TGTGCCAGCTCACCAATAGTAAGCAATCAGCCCCAGCATTTT.

The chain couples TRBV19 to TRBJ2-4; 7 positions match TRBD1. J was trimmed by 5 bases and V by 5 bases; bases with no gene match: 3. This CDR3 is built from 13 residues. Germline V gene data show CDR1 as LNHDA and CDR2 as SQIVND (reference sequence). As DNA, the CDR3 is TGTGCCAGTAGTGACAGGGTCGAAAACATTCAGTACTTC. It codes for CASSDRVENIQYF.

This chain joins TRBV2 and TRBJ2-7; D assignment may be TRBD1 or TRBD2 (6 bases each). V was trimmed by 4 bases and J by 4 bases, leaving 14 bases between them. The CDR3 has 14 residues. The V gene's germline CDR1 is SNHLY and CDR2 FYNNEI. CDR3: CASSVGAGLYEQYF. The CDR3 DNA reads as TGTGCCAGCAGTGTGGGGGCTGGACTATACGAGCAGTACTTC.

This chain connects TRBV30 to TRBJ2-2, with TRBD1 as a possible D gene (5 bases). V lost 3 bases, J lost 4 bases, and 9 bases lay in between. The CDR3 loop spans 13 amino acids. The V gene's germline CDR1 is GTSNPN and CDR2 SVGIG (reference sequence). The DNA for the CDR3 is TGTGCCTGGAGGGGGCCGGGCACCGGGGAGCTGTTTTTT. This translates into CAWRGPGTGELFF.

V gene TRBV18 combines with J gene TRBJ1-1; no definite D call. With 5 bases removed from V and 1 base from J, the gap between germline ends came to 11 bases. Germline values: CDR1 KGHSH, CDR2 LQKENI. CDR3 size: 14 residues. Written as DNA, the CDR3 is TGTGCCAGCTCATCTGACGGTACGAACACTGAAGCTTTCTTT. Amino acid sequence: CASSSDGTNTEAFF. Looking up the rest from reference TRBV18 and TRBJ1-1 gives the full variable domain: NAGVMQNPRHLVRRRGQEARLRCSPMKGHSHVYWYRQLPEEGLKFMVYLQKENIIDESGMPKERFSAEFPKEGPSILRIQQVVRGDSAAYFCASSSDGTNTEAFFGQGTRLTVV.

The chain combines TRBV9 with TRBJ2-5; no clear D. The CDR3 is 13 residues long. The V end lost 4 bases, the J end lost 2 bases, and 9 bases lay between the germline ends. CDR1 and CDR2 (germline): SGDLS, YYNGEE. CDR3 coding DNA: TGTGCCAGCAGCCGGGCAGTGCAAGAGACCCAGTACTTC. Translating gives CASSRAVQETQYF. Filled out from reference TRBV9 and TRBJ2-5, the complete variable domain reads DSGVTQTPKHLITATGQRVTLRCSPRSGDLSVYWYQQSLDQGLQFLIQYYNGEERAKGNILERFSAQQFPDLHSELNLSSLELGDSALYFCASSRAVQETQYFGPGTRLLVL.

This sequence joins TRBV7-9 and TRBJ2-2, with D hard to call. The length of the CDR3 is 15 residues. With 3 bases removed from V and 0 bases from J, the gap between germline ends came to 8 bases. Germline lookup yields CDR1 SEHNR and CDR2 FQNEAQ (reference sequence). The CDR3 here is CASSLGIANTGELFF. CDR3 nucleotides: TGTGCCAGCAGCTTGGGCATCGCGAACACCGGGGAGCTGTTTTTT.